This T cell receptor (beta chain) was recorded in a study of early T cells in non-severe SARS-CoV-2 infection. Study-wide background: It was bulk RNA from unsorted whole blood that was sequenced, and the chains were unpaired.

This clonotype was detected ten times or more. The TCR library protocol attached unique molecular identifiers to the individual cDNA molecules. TCRdb re-called the 5' RACE reads with MiXCR, one entry per CDR3 protein. The sample holds about 77,000 distinct CDR3 sequences, around 8.7% seen once. The CDR3 is 10 residues long. Germline V gene data show CDR1 as SGHAT and CDR2 as FQNNGV. V lost 8 bases and J lost 12, with 11 bases in between. This chain connects TRBV11-2 to TRBJ2-1; D possibly corresponds to TRBD1 (7 bases). This receptor was identified in an adult who was a healthcare worker with PCR-confirmed SARS-CoV-2 infection or an uninfected control (not recorded which). Specimen: whole blood. The CDR3 DNA sequence: TGTGCCAGCCCGGGGGACAGGCAGTTCTTC. Protein: CASPGDRQFF.